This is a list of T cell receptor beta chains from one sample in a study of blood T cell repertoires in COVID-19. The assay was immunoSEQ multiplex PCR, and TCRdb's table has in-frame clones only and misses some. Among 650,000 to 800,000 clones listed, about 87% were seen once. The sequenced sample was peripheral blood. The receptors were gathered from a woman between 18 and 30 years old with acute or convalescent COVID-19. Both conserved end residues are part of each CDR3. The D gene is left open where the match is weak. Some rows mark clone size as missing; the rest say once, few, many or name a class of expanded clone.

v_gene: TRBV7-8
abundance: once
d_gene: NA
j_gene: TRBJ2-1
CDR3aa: CASSLTSPLSYNEQFF
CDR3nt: TGTGCCAGCAGCCTGACTAGTCCCCTCTCCTACAATGAGCAGTTCTTC

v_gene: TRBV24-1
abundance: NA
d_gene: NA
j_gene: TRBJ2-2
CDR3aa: CATSDLHPGDGELFF
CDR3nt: TGTGCCACCAGTGATCTCCATCCCGGGGACGGGGAGCTGTTTTTT

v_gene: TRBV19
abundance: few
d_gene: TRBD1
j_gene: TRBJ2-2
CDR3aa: CASSTLRQGSNTGELFF
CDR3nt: TGTGCCAGTTCTACTCTCCGACAGGGGTCGAACACCGGGGAGCTGTTTTTT

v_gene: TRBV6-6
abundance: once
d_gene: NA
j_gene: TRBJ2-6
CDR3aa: CASSPSAGVSGANVLTF
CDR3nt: TGTGCCAGCAGTCCCTCGGCGGGCGTATCTGGGGCCAACGTCCTGACTTTC

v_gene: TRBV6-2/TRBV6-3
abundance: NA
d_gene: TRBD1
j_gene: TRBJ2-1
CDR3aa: CASSPGGGGGNEQFF
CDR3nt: TGTGCCAGCAGCCCAGGGGGCGGAGGGGGCAATGAGCAGTTCTTC

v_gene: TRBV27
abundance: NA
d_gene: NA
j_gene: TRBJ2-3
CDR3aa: CASSLSNGGDTDTQYF
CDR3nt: TGTGCCAGCAGTTTATCCAACGGGGGAGACACAGATACGCAGTATTTT

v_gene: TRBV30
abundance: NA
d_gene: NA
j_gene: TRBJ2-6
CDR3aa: CAWSYPGSGANVLTF
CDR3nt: TGTGCCTGGAGTTACCCGGGGTCTGGGGCCAACGTCCTGACTTTC

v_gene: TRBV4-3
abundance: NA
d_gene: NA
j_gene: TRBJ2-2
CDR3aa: CASSHQSGTGELFF
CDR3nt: TGCGCCAGCAGCCATCAATCAGGGACCGGGGAGCTGTTTTTT

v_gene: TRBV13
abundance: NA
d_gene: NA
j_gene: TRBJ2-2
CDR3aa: CASSLGSTGELFF
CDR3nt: TGTGCCAGCAGCTTAGGTAGCACCGGGGAGCTGTTTTTT

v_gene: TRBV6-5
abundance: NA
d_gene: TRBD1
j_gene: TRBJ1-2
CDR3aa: CASRLTGFNYGYTF
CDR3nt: TGTGCCAGCAGACTGACAGGGTTCAACTATGGCTACACCTTC

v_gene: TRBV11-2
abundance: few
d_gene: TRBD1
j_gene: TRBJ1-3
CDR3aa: CASSLGTGPGNTIYF
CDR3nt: TGTGCCAGCAGCCTCGGGACAGGCCCTGGAAACACCATATATTTT

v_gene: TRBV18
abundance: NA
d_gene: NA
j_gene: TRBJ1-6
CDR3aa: CASSRTATKTLGSPLHF
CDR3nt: TGTGCCAGCTCGCGGACAGCGACCAAGACCTTAGGTTCACCCCTCCACTTT

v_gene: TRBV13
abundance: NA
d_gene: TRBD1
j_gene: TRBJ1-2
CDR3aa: CASSFDRAHGYTF
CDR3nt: TGTGCCAGCAGCTTTGACAGGGCTCATGGCTACACCTTC

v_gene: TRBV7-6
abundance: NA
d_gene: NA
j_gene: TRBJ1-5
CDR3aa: CASSLGVGGNQPQHF
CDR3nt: TGTGCCAGCAGCTTAGGCGTCGGGGGCAATCAGCCCCAGCATTTT

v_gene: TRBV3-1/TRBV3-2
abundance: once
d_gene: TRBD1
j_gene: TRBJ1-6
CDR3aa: CASSQEGWDSFNSPLHF
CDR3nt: TGTGCCAGCAGCCAAGAGGGTTGGGACAGTTTTAATTCACCCCTCCACTTT

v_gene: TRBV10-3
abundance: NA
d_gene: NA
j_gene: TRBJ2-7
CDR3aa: CAISEPFYEQYF
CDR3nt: TGTGCCATCAGTGAGCCATTTTACGAGCAGTACTTC

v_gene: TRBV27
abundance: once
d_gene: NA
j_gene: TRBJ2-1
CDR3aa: CASSSVDSNYNEQFF
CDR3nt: TGTGCCAGCAGTTCTGTGGACAGCAATTACAATGAGCAGTTCTTC

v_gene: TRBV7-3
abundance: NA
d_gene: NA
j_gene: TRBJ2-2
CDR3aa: CASSPSGTGELFF
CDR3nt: TGTGCCAGCAGCCCGTCGGGGACCGGGGAGCTGTTTTTT

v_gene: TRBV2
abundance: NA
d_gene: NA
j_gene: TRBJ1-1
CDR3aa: CASSGGPQPPGLLEAFF
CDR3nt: TGTGCCAGCAGTGGTGGCCCCCAACCTCCAGGACTACTTGAAGCTTTCTTT

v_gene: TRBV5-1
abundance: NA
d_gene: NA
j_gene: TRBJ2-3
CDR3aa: CASSPDGKGTDTQYF
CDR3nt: TGCGCCAGCAGCCCGGACGGGAAAGGCACAGATACGCAGTATTTT

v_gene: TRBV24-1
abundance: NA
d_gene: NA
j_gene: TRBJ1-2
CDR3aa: CATSRGEGYTF
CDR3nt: TGTGCCACCTCTCGCGGGGAAGGCTACACCTTC